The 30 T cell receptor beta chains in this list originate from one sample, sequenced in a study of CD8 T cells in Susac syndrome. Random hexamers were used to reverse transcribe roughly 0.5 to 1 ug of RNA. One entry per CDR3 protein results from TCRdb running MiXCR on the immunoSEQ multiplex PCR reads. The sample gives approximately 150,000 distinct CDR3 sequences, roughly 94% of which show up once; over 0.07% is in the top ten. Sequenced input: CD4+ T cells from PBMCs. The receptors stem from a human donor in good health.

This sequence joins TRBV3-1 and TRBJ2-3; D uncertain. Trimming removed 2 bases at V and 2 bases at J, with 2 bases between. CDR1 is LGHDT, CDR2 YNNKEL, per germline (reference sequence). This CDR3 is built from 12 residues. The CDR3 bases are TGTGCCAGCAGCCAATACACAGATACGCAGTATTTT. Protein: CASSQYTDTQYF.

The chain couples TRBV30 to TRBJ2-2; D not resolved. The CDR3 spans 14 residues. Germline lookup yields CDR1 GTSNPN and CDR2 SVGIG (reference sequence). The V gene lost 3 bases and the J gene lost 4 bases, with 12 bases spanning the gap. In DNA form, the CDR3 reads TGTGCCTGGAGCCCAAGGGTAGCCACCGGGGAGCTGTTTTTT. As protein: CAWSPRVATGELFF.

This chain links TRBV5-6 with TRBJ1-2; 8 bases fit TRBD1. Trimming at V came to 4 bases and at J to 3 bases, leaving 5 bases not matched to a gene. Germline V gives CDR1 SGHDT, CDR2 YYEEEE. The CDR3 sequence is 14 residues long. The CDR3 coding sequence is TGTGCCAGCAGCCCCCCGGGACAGGACTATGGCTACACCTTC. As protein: CASSPPGQDYGYTF.

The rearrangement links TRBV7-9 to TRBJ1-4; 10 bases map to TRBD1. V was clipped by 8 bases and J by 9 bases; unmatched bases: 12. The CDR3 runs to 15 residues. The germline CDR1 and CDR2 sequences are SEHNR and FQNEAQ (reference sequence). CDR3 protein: CASAPNRDRGKKLFF. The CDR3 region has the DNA TGTGCCAGCGCCCCAAACCGGGACAGGGGTAAAAAACTGTTTTTT. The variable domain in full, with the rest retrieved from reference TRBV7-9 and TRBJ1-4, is DTGVSQNPRHKITKRGQNVTFRCDPISEHNRLYWYRQTLGQGPEFLTYFQNEAQLEKSRLLSDRFSAERPKGSFSTLEIQRTEQGDSAMYLCASAPNRDRGKKLFFGSGTQLSVL.

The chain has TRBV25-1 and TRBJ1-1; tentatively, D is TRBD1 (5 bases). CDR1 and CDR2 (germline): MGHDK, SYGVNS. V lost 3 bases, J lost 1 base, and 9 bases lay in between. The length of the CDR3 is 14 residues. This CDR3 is CASSDRQGNTEAFF. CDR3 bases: TGTGCCAGCAGTGACCGGCAGGGGAACACTGAAGCTTTCTTT.

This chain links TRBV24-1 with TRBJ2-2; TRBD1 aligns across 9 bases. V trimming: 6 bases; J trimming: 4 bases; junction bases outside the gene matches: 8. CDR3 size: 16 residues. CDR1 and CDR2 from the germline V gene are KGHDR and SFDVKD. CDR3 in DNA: TGTGCCACCAGTTCCGGGACAGGGTTCACCACCGGGGAGCTGTTTTTT. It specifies CATSSGTGFTTGELFF.

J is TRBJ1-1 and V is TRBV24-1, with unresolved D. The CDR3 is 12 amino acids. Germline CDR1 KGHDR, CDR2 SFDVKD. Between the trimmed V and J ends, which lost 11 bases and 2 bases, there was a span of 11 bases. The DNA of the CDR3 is TGTGCCATCTACACAGAAAACACTGAAGCTTTCTTT. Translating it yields CAIYTENTEAFF.

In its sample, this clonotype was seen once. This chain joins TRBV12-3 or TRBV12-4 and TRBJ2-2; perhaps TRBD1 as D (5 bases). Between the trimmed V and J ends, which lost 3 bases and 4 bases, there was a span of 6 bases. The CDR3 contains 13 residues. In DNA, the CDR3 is TGTGCCAGCAGTTTGGACATCACCGGGGAGCTGTTTTTT. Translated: CASSLDITGELFF.

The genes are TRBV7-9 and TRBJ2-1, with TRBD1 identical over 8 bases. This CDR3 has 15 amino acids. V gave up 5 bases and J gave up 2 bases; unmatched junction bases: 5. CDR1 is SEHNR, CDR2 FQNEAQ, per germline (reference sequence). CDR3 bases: TGTGCCAGCAGCACCCGGACAGGGCCCTACAATGAGCAGTTCTTC. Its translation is CASSTRTGPYNEQFF. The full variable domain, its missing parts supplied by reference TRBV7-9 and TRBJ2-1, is DTGVSQNPRHKITKRGQNVTFRCDPISEHNRLYWYRQTLGQGPEFLTYFQNEAQLEKSRLLSDRFSAERPKGSFSTLEIQRTEQGDSAMYLCASSTRTGPYNEQFFGPGTRLTVL.

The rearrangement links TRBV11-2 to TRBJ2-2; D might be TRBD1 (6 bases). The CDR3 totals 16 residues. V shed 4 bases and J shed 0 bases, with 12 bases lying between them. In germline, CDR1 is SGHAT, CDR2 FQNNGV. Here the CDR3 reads CASSSATGSNTGELFF. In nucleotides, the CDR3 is TGTGCCAGCAGCTCCGCTACAGGGTCGAACACCGGGGAGCTGTTTTTT.

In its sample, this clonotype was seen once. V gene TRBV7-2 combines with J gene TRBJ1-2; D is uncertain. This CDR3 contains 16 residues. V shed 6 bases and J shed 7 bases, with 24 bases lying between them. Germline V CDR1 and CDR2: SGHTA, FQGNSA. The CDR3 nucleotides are TGTGCCAGCAGATCGAATCAACAGCGGCCAACTGGTGGCTACACCTTC. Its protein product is CASRSNQQRPTGGYTF.

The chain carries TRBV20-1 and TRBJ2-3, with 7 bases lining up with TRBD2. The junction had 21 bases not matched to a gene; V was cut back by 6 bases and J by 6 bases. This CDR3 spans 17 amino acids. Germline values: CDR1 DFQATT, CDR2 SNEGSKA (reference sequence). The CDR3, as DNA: TGCAGTGCCCTACCCCTAGGACTGGGCGGGAGTTCGGATACGCAGTATTTT. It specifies CSALPLGLGGSSDTQYF.

CDR3 sequence (DNA): TGTGCCAGCAGCCCAAACCCAGGGGGCGCCCACAATGAGCAGTTCTTC. Translation gives CASSPNPGGAHNEQFF. This sequence joins TRBV3-1 and TRBJ2-1, with 8 bases aligning to TRBD1. V lost 4 bases to trimming and J lost 5 bases; unmatched junction nucleotides: 10. Germline V gene sequence: CDR1 LGHDT, CDR2 YNNKEL (reference sequence). The CDR3 runs to 16 residues.

The CDR3 sequence is CARLGQPQHF. DNA for the CDR3: TGTGCCAGGCTGGGTCAGCCCCAGCATTTT. The chain employs TRBV7-9 and TRBJ1-5, with unresolved D. Germline CDR1 SEHNR, CDR2 FQNEAQ (reference sequence). The CDR3 length is 10 residues. V lost 9 bases, J lost 6 bases, and 6 bases lay in between. Full variable domain (rest looked up from reference TRBV7-9 and TRBJ1-5): DTGVSQNPRHKITKRGQNVTFRCDPISEHNRLYWYRQTLGQGPEFLTYFQNEAQLEKSRLLSDRFSAERPKGSFSTLEIQRTEQGDSAMYLCARLGQPQHFGDGTRLSIL.

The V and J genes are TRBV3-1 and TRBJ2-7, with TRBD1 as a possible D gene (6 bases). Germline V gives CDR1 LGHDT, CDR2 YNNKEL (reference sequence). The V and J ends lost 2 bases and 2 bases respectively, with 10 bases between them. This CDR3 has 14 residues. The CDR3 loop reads CASSQMDRTYEQYF. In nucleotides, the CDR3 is TGTGCCAGCAGCCAAATGGACAGAACCTACGAGCAGTACTTC.

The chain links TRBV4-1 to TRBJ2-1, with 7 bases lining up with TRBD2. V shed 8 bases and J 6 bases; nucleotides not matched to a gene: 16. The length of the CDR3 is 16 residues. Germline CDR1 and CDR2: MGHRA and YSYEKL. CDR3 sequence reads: CASLWSGKISFNEQFF. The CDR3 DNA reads TGCGCCAGCCTATGGAGCGGGAAAATTTCATTCAATGAGCAGTTCTTC.

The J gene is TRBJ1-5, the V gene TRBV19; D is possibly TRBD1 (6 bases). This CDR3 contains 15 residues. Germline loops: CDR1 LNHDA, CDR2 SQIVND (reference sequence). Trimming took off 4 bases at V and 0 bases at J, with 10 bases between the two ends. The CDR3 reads CASSTGQYSNQPQHF. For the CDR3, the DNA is TGTGCCAGTAGTACGGGACAATATAGCAATCAGCCCCAGCATTTT.

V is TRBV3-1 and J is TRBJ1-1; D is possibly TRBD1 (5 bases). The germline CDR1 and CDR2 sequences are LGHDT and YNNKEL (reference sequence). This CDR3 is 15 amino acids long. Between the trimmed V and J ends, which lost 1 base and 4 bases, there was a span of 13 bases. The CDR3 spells CASSQAPGTGTEAFF. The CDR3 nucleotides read TGTGCCAGCAGCCAAGCTCCAGGGACCGGCACTGAAGCTTTCTTT.

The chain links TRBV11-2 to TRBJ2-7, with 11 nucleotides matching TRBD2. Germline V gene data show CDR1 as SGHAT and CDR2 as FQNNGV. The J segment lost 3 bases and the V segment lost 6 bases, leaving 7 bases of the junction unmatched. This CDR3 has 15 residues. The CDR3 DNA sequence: TGTGCCAGCAGGCGTCAGGGACTAGCGGACTACGAGCAGTACTTC. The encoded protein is CASRRQGLADYEQYF.

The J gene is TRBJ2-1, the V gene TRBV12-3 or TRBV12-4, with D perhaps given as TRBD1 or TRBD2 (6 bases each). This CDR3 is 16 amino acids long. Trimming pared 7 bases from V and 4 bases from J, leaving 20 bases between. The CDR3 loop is CASTQDRRRGYNEQFF. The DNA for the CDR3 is TGTGCCAGCACCCAAGACAGGAGGCGGGGTTACAATGAGCAGTTCTTC.

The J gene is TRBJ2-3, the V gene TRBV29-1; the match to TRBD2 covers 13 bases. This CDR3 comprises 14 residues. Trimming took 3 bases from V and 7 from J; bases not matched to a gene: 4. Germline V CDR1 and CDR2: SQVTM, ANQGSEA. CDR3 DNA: TGCAGCGTTGACTGGGGACTAGCGGGAAATACGCAGTATTTT. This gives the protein CSVDWGLAGNTQYF.

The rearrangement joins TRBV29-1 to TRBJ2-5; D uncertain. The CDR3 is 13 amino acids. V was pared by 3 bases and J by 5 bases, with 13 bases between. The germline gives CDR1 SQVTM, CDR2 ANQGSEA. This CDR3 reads CSVESIGLETQYF. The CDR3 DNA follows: TGCAGCGTTGAGTCTATTGGGTTGGAGACCCAGTACTTC.

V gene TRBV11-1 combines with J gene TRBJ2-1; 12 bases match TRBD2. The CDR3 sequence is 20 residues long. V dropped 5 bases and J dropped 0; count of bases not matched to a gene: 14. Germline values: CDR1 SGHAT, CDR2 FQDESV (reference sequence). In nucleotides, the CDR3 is TGTGCCAGCAGCACCCCCGGGACTAGCGGGTCGCTGAGCTCCTACAATGAGCAGTTCTTC. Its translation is CASSTPGTSGSLSSYNEQFF. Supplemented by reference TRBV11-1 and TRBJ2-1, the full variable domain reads EAEVAQSPRYKITEKSQAVAFWCDPISGHATLYWYRQILGQGPELLVQFQDESVVDDSQLPKDRFSAERLKGVDSTLKIQPAELGDSAMYLCASSTPGTSGSLSSYNEQFFGPGTRLTVL.

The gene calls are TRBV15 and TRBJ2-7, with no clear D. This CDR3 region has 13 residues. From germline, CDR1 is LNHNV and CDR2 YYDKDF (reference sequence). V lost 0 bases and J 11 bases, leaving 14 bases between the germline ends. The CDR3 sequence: CATSRDIGERKYF. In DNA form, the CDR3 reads TGTGCCACCAGCAGAGATATCGGAGAAAGAAAGTACTTC. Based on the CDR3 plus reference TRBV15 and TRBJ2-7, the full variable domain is DAMVIQNPRYQVTQFGKPVTLSCSQTLNHNVMYWYQQKSSQAPKLLFHYYDKDFNNEADTPDNFQSRRPNTSFCFLDIRSPGLGDTAMYLCATSRDIGERKYFGPGTRLTVT.

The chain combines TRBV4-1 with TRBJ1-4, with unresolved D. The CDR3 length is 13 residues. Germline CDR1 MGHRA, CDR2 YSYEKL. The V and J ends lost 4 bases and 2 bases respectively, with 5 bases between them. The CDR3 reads CASSLGTNEKLFF. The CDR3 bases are TGCGCCAGCAGCCTTGGGACTAATGAAAAACTGTTTTTT.

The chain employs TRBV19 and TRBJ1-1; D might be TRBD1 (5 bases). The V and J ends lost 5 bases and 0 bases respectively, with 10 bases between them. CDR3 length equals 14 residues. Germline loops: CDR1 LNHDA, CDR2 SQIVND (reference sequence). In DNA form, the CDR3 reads TGTGCCAGTAGTCAGCAGGGAATGAACACTGAAGCTTTCTTT. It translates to CASSQQGMNTEAFF.

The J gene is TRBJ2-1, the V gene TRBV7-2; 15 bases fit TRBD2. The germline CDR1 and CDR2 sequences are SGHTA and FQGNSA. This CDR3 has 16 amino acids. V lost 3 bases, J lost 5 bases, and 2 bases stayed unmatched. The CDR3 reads CASSLGLAGGDNEQFF. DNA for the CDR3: TGTGCCAGCAGCTTGGGACTAGCGGGAGGAGACAATGAGCAGTTCTTC.

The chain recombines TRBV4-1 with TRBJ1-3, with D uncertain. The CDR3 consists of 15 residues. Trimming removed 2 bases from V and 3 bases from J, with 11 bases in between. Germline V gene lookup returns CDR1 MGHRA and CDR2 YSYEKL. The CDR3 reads CASSQTGAGGNTIYF. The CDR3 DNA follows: TGCGCCAGCAGCCAAACGGGCGCGGGTGGAAACACCATATATTTT.

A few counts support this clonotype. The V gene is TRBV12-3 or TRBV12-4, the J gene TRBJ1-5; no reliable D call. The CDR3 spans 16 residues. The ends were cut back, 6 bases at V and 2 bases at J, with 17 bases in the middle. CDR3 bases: TGTGCCAGCAGCCCTGCCGCGGGGAAGCGCAATCAGCCCCAGCATTTT. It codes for CASSPAAGKRNQPQHF.

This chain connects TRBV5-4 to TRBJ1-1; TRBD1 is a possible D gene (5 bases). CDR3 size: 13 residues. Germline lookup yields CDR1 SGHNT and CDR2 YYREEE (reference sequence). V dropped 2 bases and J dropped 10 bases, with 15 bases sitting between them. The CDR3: CASSFGTEVLAFF. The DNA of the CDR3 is TGTGCCAGCAGCTTCGGGACGGAAGTGTTAGCTTTCTTT.